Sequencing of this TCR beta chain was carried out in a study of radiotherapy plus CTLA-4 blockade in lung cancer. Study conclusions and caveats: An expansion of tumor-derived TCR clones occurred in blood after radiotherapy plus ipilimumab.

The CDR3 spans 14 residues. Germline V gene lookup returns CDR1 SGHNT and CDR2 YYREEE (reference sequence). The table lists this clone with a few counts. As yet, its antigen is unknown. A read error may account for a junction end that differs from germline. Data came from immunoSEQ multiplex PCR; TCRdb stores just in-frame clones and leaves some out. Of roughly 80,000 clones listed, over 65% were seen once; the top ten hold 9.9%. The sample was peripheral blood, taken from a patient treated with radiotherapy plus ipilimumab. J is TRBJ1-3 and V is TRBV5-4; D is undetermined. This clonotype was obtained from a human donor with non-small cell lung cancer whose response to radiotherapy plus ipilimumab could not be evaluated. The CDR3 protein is CASSQTAPGNTIYF. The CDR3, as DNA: TGCGCCAGCAGCCAAACTGCTCCTGGAAACACCATATATTTT. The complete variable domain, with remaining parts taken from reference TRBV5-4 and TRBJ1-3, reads ETGVTQSPTHLIKTRGQQVTLRCSSQSGHNTVSWYQQALGQGPQFIFQYYREEENGRGNFPPRFSGLQFPNYSSELNVNALELDDSALYLCASSQTAPGNTIYFGEGSWLTVV.